This TCR beta chain is drawn from a study of T cells in localized non-small cell lung cancer. Germline CDR1 is LNHDA and CDR2 is SQIVND (reference sequence). The CDR3 totals 14 residues. The germline V and J ends were trimmed by 9 bases and 8 bases, with 22 bases remaining between them. Profiling relied on immunoSEQ multiplex PCR, and the TCRdb table lists in-frame clones only, not all of them. In the table there are approximately 28,000 clones, 88% of which are singletons. The chain recombines TRBV19 with TRBJ1-2, with D hard to call. The specimen was peripheral blood, collected before any cancer treatment. The sequence was obtained from a female donor aged 60 or older with stage II squamous cell lung carcinoma. CDR3 DNA: TGTGCCAGCCATGGGCCGGAGCCTTCGGGGGGCTACACCTTC. This translates into CASHGPEPSGGYTF.